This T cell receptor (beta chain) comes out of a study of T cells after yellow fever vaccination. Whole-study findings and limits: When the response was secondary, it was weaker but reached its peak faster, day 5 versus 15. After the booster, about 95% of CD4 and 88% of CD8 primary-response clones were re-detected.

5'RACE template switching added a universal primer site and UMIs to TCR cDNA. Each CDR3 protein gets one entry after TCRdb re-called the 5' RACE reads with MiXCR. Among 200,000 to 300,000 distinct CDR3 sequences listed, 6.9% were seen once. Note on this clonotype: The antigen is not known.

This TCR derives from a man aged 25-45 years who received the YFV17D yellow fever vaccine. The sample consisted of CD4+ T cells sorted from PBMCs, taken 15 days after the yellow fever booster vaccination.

The CDR3 reads CASSKTVGAGELFF. The CDR3 DNA reads TGTGCCAGCAGCAAAACCGTGGGGGCCGGGGAGCTGTTTTTT. This chain links TRBV7-6 with TRBJ2-2; either TRBD1 or TRBD2 may fit D (5 bases each). Looked up from germline, CDR1 is SGHVS and CDR2 is FNYEAQ. The ends were cut back, 5 bases at V and 6 bases at J, with 13 bases in the middle. CDR3 length: 14 residues.